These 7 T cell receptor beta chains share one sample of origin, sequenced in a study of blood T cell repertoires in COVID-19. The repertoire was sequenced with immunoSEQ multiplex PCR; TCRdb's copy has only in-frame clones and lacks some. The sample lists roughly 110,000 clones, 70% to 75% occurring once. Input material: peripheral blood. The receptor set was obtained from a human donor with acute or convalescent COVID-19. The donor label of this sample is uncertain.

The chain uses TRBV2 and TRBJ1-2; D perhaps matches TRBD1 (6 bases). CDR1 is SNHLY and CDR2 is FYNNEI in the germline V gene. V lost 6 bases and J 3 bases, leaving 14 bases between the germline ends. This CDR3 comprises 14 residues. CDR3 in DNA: TGTGCCAGCAGACCACAGGGTATATACTATGGCTACACCTTC. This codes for CASRPQGIYYGYTF.

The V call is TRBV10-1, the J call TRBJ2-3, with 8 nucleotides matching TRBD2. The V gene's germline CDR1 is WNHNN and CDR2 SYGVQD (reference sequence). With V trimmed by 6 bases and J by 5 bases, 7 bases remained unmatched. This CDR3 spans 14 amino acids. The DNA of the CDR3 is TGCGCCAGCAGGCCCGGGGGGGCTGGAGATACGCAGTATTTT. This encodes CASRPGGAGDTQYF.

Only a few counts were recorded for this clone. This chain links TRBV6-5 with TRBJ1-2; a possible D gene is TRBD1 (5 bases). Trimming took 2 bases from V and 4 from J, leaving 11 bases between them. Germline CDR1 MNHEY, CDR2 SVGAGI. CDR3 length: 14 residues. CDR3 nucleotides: TGTGCCAGCAGTTACCTCCAGGGAAGCTATGGCTACACCTTC. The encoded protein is CASSYLQGSYGYTF.

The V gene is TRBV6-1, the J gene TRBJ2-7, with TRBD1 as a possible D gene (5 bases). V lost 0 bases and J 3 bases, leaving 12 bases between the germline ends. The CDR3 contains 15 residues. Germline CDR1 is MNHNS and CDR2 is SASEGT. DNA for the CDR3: TGTGCCAGCAGTGAAGCGGTCACAGGCCGCTACGAGCAGTACGTC. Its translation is CASSEAVTGRYEQYV.

The CDR3 DNA follows: TGTGCCAGTAGGCCTCGGGGGGGGCACGAGCAGTACTTC. As protein: CASRPRGGHEQYF. The chain is built from TRBV19 and TRBJ2-7; 8 bases are shared with TRBD2. CDR1 and CDR2 from the germline V gene are LNHDA and SQIVND (reference sequence). V lost 6 bases, J lost 5 bases, and 6 bases stayed unmatched. The CDR3 spans 13 residues.

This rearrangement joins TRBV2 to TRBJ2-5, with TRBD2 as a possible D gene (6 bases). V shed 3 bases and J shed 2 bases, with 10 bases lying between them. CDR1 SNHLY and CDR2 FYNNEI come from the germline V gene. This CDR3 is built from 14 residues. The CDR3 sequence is CASSDGGIQETQYF. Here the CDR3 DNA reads TGTGCCAGCAGTGATGGGGGGATACAAGAGACCCAGTACTTC.

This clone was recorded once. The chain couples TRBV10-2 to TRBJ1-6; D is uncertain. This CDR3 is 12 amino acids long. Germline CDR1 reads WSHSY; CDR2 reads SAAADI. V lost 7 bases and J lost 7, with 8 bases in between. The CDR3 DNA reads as TGCGCCAGCAAGGTGGGCAATTCACCCCTCCACTTT. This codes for CASKVGNSPLHF.